Included here is one TCR beta chain sequence, with context. The antigen remains unidentified. The data stem from a study of cytomegalovirus exposure and HLA in healthy donors. Study findings and constraints: Owing to their indistinguishability, certain V segments, notably TRBV6-2 and TRBV6-3, were excluded. Segments of the TCR beta V type were, in most cases, productive about 90% or about 30% of the time in an earlier analysis.

This CDR3 has 13 residues. The V gene's germline CDR1 is GTSNPN and CDR2 SVGIG (reference sequence). With V trimmed by 5 bases and J by 0 bases, 0 bases remained unmatched. Use of 60 Vbeta and 13 Jbeta primers characterized the PCR. The repertoire was sequenced with immunoSEQ multiplex PCR; TCRdb's copy has only in-frame clones and lacks some. Of about 110,000 clones listed, 70% to 75% were seen once; the top ten hold less than 3%. Source material: PBMCs. The TCR comes from a female donor in good health and CMV-seronegative. V is TRBV30 and J is TRBJ1-1, with TRBD1 matching over 10 bases. CDR3 amino acids: CAWDRGLNTEAFF. The DNA for the CDR3 is TGTGCCTGGGACAGGGGGCTGAACACTGAAGCTTTCTTT.